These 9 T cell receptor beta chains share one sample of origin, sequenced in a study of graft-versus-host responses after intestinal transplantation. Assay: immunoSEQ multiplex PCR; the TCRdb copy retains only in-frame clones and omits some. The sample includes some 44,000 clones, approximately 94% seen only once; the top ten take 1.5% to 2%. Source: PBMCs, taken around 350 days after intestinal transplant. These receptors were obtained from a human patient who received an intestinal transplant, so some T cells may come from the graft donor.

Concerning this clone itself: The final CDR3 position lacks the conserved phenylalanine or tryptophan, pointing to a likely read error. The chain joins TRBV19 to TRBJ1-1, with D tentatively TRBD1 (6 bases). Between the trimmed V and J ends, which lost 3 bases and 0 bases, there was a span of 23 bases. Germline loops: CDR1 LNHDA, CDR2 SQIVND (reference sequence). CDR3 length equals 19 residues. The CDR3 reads CASSMGGVWTDDMNTEAFL. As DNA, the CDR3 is TGTGCCAGTAGTATGGGGGGAGTGTGGACAGATGATATGAACACTGAAGCTTTCCTT.

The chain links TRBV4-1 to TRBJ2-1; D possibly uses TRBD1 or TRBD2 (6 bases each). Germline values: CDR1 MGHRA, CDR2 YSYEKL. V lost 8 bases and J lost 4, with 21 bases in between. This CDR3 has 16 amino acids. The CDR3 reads CASAPGAETAYNEQFF. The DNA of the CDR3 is TGCGCCAGCGCCCCGGGGGCCGAGACAGCTTACAATGAGCAGTTCTTC.

In DNA form, the CDR3 reads TGTGCCAGCAGCGCACCCGGCTACGAGCAGTACTTC. Translating it yields CASSAPGYEQYF. The chain uses TRBV13 and TRBJ2-7; D gene unclear. The germline V gene has CDR1 PRHDT and CDR2 FYEKMQ (reference sequence). V dropped 5 bases and J dropped 3 bases, with 8 bases sitting between them. The CDR3 extends over 12 amino acids.

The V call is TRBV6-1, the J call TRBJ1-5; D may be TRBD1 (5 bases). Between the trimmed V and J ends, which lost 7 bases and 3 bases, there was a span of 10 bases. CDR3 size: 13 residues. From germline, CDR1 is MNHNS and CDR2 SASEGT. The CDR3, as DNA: TGTGCCAGCACCCAGGGCCTCAATCAGCCCCAGCATTTT. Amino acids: CASTQGLNQPQHF.

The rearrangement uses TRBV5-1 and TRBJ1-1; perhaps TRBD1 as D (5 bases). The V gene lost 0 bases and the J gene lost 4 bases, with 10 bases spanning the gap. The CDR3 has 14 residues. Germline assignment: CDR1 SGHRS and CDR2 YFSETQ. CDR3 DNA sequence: TGCGCCAGCAGCTTGGTTGGTGGGGGCACTGAAGCTTTCTTT. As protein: CASSLVGGGTEAFF.

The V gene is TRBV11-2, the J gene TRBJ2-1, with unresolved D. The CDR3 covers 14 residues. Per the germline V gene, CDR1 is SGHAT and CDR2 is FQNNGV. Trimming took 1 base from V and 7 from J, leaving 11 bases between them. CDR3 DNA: TGTGCCAGCAGCTTAGGCTCACTTGTTAATGAGCAGTTCTTC. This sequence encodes CASSLGSLVNEQFF.

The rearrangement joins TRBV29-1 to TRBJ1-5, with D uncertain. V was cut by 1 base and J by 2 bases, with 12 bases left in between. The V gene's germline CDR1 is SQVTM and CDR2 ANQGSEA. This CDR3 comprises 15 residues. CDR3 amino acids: CSVEVSDMGNQPQHF. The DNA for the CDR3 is TGCAGCGTTGAAGTTTCTGACATGGGCAATCAGCCCCAGCATTTT.

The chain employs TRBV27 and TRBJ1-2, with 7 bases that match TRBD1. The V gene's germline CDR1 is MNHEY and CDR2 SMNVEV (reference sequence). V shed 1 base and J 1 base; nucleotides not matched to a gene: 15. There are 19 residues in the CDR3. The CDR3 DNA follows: TGTGCCAGCAGTTTATATCCGCCCGGGACAGCGGGAATTAACTATGGCTACACCTTC. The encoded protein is CASSLYPPGTAGINYGYTF.

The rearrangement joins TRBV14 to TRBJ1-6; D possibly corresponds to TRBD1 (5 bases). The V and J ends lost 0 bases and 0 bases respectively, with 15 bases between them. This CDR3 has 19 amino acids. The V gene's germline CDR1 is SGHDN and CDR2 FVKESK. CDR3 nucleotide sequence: TGTGCCAGCAGCCAAGAAGTCCAGGGAATGAGCTCCTATAATTCACCCCTCCACTTT. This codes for CASSQEVQGMSSYNSPLHF.